Listed below are T cell receptor beta chains from one sample, sequenced in a study of cytomegalovirus exposure and HLA in healthy donors. Assay used: immunoSEQ multiplex PCR; TCRdb lists only in-frame clones, some missing. The sample gives some 130,000 clones, 70% to 85% of which show up once; around 27% is in the top ten. The sequencing sample was made of PBMCs. The receptors come from a man between 25 and 39 years old in good health and CMV-seropositive. The CDR3 runs from the conserved cysteine through the conserved F or W. Size values are once, few and many counts, or a class for expanded clones, and some rows have none.

j_call clone_size v_call cdr3_aa
TRBJ1-1 - TRBV5-1 CASSLNRGGTEAFF
TRBJ2-7 - TRBV29-1 CSVVWDRPYEQYF
TRBJ2-1 - TRBV11-2 CASSISGGASYNEQFF
TRBJ2-7 - TRBV30 CAWSSGTVPDEQYF
TRBJ2-5 - TRBV7-9 CASPLGGTQYF
TRBJ2-7 few TRBV5-1 CASSLVSSGHSYEQYF
TRBJ1-5 few TRBV12-5 CASGLYGNQPQHF
TRBJ1-5 few TRBV29-1 CSVEDPGEPQHF
TRBJ1-4 - TRBV2 CASRVDRGHEKLFF
TRBJ2-2 - TRBV9 CASSRTSTGELFF
TRBJ1-2 - TRBV15 CATSRGSGGNYGYTF
TRBJ2-2 once TRBV29-1 CSGQSSLNTGELFF
TRBJ2-1 - TRBV18 CASSPPGLAPYNEQFF
TRBJ2-7 - TRBV11-2 CASSLGSGGRYEQYF
TRBJ2-3 - TRBV6-4 CASTPEASGGGTQYF
TRBJ1-3 once TRBV5-1 CASSTAAGSSGNTIYF
TRBJ1-1 - TRBV7-6 CASSNWTGHYTEAFF
TRBJ2-7 few TRBV9 CASSEGDKTYEQYF
TRBJ2-7 few TRBV2 CASRSGGGYEQYF
TRBJ2-7 few TRBV28 CASSSVYEQYF
TRBJ2-1 - TRBV5-6 CASSSRLAGVVFYEQFF
TRBJ2-7 - TRBV6-5 CASKMRDREVGEQYF
TRBJ2-2 - TRBV5-4 CASSLDRGRNGELFF
TRBJ1-2 few TRBV7-2 CASSSTPGTGLYGYTF
TRBJ2-3 - TRBV5-1 CASSLGPAGGQGDTQYF
TRBJ2-7 - TRBV7-2 CASSRTGTGAYEQYF
TRBJ2-5 once TRBV9 CASSVGHLETQYF
TRBJ2-1 - TRBV7-3 CASSQTSGVAYNEQFF
TRBJ2-3 - TRBV27 CASSLGQGATDTQYF
TRBJ2-1 once TRBV13 CASSFSGTVAYNEQFF
TRBJ1-2 few TRBV2 CASSVQVNNYGYTF